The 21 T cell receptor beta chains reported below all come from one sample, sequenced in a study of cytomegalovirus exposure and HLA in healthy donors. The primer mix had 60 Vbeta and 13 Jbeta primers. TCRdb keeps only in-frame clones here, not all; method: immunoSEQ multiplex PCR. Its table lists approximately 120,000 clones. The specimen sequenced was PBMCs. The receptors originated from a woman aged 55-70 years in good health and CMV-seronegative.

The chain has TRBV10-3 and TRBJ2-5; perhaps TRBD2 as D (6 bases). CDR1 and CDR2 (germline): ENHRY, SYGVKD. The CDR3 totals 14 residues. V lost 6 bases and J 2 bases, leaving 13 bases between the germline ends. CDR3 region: CAISIGGGQETQYF. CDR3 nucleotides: TGTGCCATCAGCATAGGCGGAGGGCAAGAGACCCAGTACTTC.

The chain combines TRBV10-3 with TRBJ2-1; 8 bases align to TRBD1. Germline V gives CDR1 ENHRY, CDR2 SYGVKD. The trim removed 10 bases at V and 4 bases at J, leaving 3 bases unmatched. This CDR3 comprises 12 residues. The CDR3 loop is CASGDRYNEQFF. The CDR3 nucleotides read TGTGCCAGCGGGGACAGGTACAATGAGCAGTTCTTC.

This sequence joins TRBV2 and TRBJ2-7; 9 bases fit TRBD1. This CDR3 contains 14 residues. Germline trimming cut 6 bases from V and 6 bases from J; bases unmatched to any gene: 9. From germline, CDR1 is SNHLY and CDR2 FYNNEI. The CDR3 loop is CASRSPGTGFEQYF. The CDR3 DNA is TGTGCCAGCAGAAGTCCCGGGACAGGGTTCGAGCAGTACTTC.

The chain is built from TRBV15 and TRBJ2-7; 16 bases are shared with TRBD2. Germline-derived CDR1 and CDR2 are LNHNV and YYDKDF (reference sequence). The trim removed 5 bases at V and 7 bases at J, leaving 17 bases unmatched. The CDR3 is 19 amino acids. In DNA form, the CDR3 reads TGTGCCACCAGCCCCCGCCCGGGACTAGCGGGGGGGGGCCCGGGGGAGCAGTACTTC. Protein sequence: CATSPRPGLAGGGPGEQYF.

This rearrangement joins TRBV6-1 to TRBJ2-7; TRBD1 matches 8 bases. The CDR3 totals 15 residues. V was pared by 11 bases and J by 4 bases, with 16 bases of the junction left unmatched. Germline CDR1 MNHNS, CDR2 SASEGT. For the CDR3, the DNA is TGTGCCTCCCCCGGTGCCCCGGGACAGGAGTACGAGCAGTACTTC. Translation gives CASPGAPGQEYEQYF.

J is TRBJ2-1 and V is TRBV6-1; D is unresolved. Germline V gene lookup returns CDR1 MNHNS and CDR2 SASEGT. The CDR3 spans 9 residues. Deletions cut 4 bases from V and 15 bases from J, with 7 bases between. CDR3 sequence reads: CASSAPTFF. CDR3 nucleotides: TGTGCCAGCAGTGCCCCTACGTTCTTC.

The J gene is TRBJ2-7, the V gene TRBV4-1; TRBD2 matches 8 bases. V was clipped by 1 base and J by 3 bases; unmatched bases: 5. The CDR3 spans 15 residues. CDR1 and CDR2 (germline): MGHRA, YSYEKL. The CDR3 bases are TGCGCCAGCAGCCAAGTCGGTAGCGGGAACTACGAGCAGTACTTC. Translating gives CASSQVGSGNYEQYF.

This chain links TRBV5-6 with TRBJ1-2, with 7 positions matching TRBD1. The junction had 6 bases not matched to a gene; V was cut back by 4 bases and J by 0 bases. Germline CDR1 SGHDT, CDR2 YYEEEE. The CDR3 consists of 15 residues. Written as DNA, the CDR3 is TGTGCCAGCAGCGAGGGACAGCCACCTAACTATGGCTACACCTTC. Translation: CASSEGQPPNYGYTF.

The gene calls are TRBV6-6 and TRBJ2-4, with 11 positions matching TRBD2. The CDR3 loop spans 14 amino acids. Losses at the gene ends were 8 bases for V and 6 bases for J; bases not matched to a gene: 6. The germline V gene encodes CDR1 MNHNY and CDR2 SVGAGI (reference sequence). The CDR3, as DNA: TGTGCCAGCCAAACTAGCGGGGGCGGAAACATTCAGTACTTC. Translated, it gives CASQTSGGGNIQYF.

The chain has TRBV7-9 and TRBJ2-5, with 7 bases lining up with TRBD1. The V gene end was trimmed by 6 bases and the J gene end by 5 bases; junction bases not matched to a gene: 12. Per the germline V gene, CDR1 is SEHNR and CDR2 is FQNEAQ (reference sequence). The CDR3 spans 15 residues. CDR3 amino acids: CASSTDRAFGETQYF. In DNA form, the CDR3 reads TGTGCCAGCAGTACCGACAGGGCCTTTGGGGAGACCCAGTACTTC.

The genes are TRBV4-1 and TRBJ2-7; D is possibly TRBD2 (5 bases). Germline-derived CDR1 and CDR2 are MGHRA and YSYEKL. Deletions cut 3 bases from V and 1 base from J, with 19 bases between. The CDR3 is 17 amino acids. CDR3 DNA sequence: TGCGCCAGCAGCCATCCCGGAAAACGGGGAGATTCCTACGAGCAGTACTTC. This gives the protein CASSHPGKRGDSYEQYF.

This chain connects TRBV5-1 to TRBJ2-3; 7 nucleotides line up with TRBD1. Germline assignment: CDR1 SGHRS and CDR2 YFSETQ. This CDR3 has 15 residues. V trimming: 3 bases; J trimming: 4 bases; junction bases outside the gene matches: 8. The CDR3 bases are TGCGCCAGCAGCTGGGCCAGGGGGAAATCAGATACGCAGTATTTT. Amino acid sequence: CASSWARGKSDTQYF.

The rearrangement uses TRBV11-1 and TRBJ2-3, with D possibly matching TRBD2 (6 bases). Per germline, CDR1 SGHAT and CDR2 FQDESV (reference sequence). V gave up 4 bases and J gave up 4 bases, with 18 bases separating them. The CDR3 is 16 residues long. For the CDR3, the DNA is TGTGCCAGCAGCTCCCCGACAGCGGGTGCCCCAGATACGCAGTATTTT. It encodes CASSSPTAGAPDTQYF.

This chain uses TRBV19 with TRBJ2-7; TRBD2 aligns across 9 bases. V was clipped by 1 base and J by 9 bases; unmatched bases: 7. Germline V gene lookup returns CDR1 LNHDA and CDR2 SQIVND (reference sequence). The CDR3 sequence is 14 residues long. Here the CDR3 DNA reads TGTGCCAGTAGTATAGGGGCTAGCGGGACGAGGCAGTACTTC. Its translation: CASSIGASGTRQYF.

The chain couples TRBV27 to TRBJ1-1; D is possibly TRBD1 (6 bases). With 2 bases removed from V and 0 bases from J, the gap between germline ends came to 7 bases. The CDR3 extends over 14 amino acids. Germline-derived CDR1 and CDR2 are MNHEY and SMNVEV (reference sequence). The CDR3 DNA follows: TGTGCCAGCAGTTTAACAGGGTTGAACACTGAAGCTTTCTTT. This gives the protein CASSLTGLNTEAFF.

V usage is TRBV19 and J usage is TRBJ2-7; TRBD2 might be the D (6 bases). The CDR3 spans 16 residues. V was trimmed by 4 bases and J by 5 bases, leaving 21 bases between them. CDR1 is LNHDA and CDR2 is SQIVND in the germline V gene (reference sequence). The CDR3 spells CASSSLGRGGVNEQYF. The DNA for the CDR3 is TGTGCCAGTAGTAGTCTGGGGCGCGGAGGGGTTAACGAGCAGTACTTC.

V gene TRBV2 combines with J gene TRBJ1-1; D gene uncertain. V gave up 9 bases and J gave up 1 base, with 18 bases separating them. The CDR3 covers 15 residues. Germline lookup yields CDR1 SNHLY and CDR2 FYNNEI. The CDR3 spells CARTGVTGRNTEAFF. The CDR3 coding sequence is TGTGCCAGGACCGGGGTAACCGGGAGGAACACTGAAGCTTTCTTT.

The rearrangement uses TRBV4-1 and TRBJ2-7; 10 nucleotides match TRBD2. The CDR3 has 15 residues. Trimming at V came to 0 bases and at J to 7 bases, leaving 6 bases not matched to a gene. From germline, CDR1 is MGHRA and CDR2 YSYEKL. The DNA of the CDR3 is TGCGCCAGCAGCCAAGATCTAGCGGGGGCCTTGGAGCAGTACTTC. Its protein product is CASSQDLAGALEQYF.

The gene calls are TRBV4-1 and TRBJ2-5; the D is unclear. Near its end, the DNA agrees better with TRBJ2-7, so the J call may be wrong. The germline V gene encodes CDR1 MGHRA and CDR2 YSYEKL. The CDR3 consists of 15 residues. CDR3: CASSQDRGTHYEQYF. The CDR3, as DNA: TGCGCCAGCAGCCAAGATCGAGGTACTCACTACGAGCAGTACTTC.

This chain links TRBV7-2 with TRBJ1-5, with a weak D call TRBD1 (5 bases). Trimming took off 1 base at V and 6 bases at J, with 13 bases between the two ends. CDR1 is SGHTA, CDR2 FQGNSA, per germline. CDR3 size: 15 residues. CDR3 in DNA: TGTGCCAGCAGCTTAGGGGAAAACCAGGGTCAGCCCCAGCATTTT. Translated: CASSLGENQGQPQHF.

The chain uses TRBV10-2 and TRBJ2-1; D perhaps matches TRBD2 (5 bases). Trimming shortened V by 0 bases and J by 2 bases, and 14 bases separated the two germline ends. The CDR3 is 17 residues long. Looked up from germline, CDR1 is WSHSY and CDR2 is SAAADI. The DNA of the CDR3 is TGCGCCAGCAGTGAGTCGTTTTCGGGATTAACCTACAATGAGCAGTTCTTC. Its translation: CASSESFSGLTYNEQFF.